This entry concerns a single T cell receptor (beta chain). This entry comes from a study of control samples from healthy donors and cancer patients. Clones were read by immunoSEQ multiplex PCR, and TCRdb kept only the in-frame ones, dropping some. This table holds 190,000 or so clones, 80% to 95% found once. The CDR3 consists of 13 residues. Trimming took off 5 bases at V and 2 bases at J, with 7 bases between the two ends. Germline-derived CDR1 and CDR2 are MNHEY and SVGAGI. Material: blood. The genes are TRBV6-5 and TRBJ1-5, with no clear D. The clonotype was recovered from a man aged 18 to 29 in good health. The CDR3 DNA reads TGTGCCAGCAGTCCGCCTGGCAATCAGCCCCAGCATTTT. Protein: CASSPPGNQPQHF.